These 31 T cell receptor beta chains were all obtained from the same sample, sequenced in a study of blood T cell repertoires in COVID-19. Using immunoSEQ multiplex PCR, the repertoire was profiled, and TCRdb retains in-frame clones only, with some absent. Of about 150,000 clones listed, roughly 80% are singletons. Sequencing used PBMCs or T cells enriched from blood (not recorded which). These receptors originate from a woman aged 40 to 50 who had recovered from COVID-19.

The chain has TRBV3-1 (or the pseudogene TRBV3-2) and TRBJ1-2; 10 positions match TRBD1. Germline V gene sequence: CDR1 LGHDT, CDR2 YNNKEL (reference sequence). J gave up 1 base and V 2 bases, and 7 bases lay outside the gene matches. The length of the CDR3 is 17 residues. The CDR3 spells CASSQRGGTGDNYGYTF. For the CDR3, the DNA is TGTGCCAGCAGCCAAAGGGGTGGGACAGGGGATAACTATGGCTACACCTTC.

The chain couples TRBV19 to TRBJ2-7; TRBD1 agrees at 11 bases. Germline assignment: CDR1 LNHDA and CDR2 SQIVND (reference sequence). V trimming: 3 bases; J trimming: 2 bases; junction bases outside the gene matches: 3. The CDR3 runs 15 residues. The CDR3 is CASSIGTGGAYEQYF. The CDR3 DNA is TGTGCCAGTAGTATTGGGACAGGGGGTGCCTACGAGCAGTACTTC.

The chain carries TRBV12-3 or TRBV12-4 and TRBJ1-1; no definite D call. Trimming removed 5 bases from V and 6 bases from J, with 10 bases in between. This CDR3 contains 12 residues. The CDR3: CASSPNSPEAFF. The CDR3 nucleotides read TGTGCCAGCAGTCCCAATTCCCCTGAAGCTTTCTTT.

The gene calls are TRBV19 and TRBJ2-7; a possible D gene is TRBD1 (6 bases). The CDR3 has 16 amino acids. The ends were cut back, 5 bases at V and 2 bases at J, with 19 bases in the middle. Germline CDR1 is LNHDA and CDR2 is SQIVND (reference sequence). CDR3 loop: CASSSPGTPSAYEQYF. CDR3 in DNA: TGTGCCAGTAGTTCTCCCGGGACACCTTCGGCCTACGAGCAGTACTTC.

The chain employs TRBV29-1 and TRBJ2-7; 7 bases are shared with TRBD1. V dropped 6 bases and J dropped 4; count of bases not matched to a gene: 3. This CDR3 is built from 11 residues. Germline V gene data show CDR1 as SQVTM and CDR2 as ANQGSEA. The DNA for the CDR3 is TGCAGCGTGGCACAGGGGTACGAGCAGTACTTC. It codes for CSVAQGYEQYF.

The chain has TRBV9 and TRBJ2-3; 9 bases are a match to TRBD1. In germline, CDR1 is SGDLS, CDR2 YYNGEE. Losses at the gene ends were 4 bases for V and 2 bases for J; bases not matched to a gene: 5. There are 15 residues in the CDR3. CDR3 DNA: TGTGCCAGCAGCATATGGACAGGGGACACAGATACGCAGTATTTT. This encodes CASSIWTGDTDTQYF. Supplemented by reference TRBV9 and TRBJ2-3, the full variable domain reads DSGVTQTPKHLITATGQRVTLRCSPRSGDLSVYWYQQSLDQGLQFLIQYYNGEERAKGNILERFSAQQFPDLHSELNLSSLELGDSALYFCASSIWTGDTDTQYFGPGTRLTVL.

The count of this clone is one. This chain joins TRBV10-3 and TRBJ2-7; TRBD2 is a possible D gene (6 bases). Trimming removed 6 bases from V and 0 bases from J, with 9 bases in between. This CDR3 has 13 residues. Germline V gene data show CDR1 as ENHRY and CDR2 as SYGVKD. The CDR3 reads CAIREGLSYEQYF. The CDR3 nucleotides read TGTGCCATCAGGGAGGGACTCTCCTACGAGCAGTACTTC.

This clone was observed a single time. The V gene is TRBV5-1, the J gene TRBJ1-3, with D perhaps matching TRBD1 (6 bases). The CDR3 is 16 residues long. Germline V lookup: CDR1 SGHRS, CDR2 YFSETQ. V was cut by 0 bases and J by 4 bases, with 14 bases left in between. Here the CDR3 DNA reads TGCGCCAGCAGCTTGGGCCAGGGGACCTCCGGAAACACCATATATTTT. Translation: CASSLGQGTSGNTIYF.

The chain links TRBV27 to TRBJ1-2; no definite D call. Deletions cut 3 bases from V and 6 bases from J, with 11 bases between. Germline loops: CDR1 MNHEY, CDR2 SMNVEV (reference sequence). The CDR3 is made up of 13 amino acids. The CDR3 is CASSFTGVNGYTF. The CDR3 DNA follows: TGTGCCAGCAGTTTCACCGGGGTAAATGGCTACACCTTC.

The chain recombines TRBV27 with TRBJ1-2, with 12 bases lining up with TRBD1. V lost 5 bases, J lost 5 bases, and 3 bases stayed unmatched. Germline-derived CDR1 and CDR2 are MNHEY and SMNVEV (reference sequence). The CDR3 spans 14 residues. The CDR3 DNA is TGTGCCAGCAGTCTGGGACAGGGGGCATATGGCTACACCTTC. Its translation: CASSLGQGAYGYTF.

The chain employs TRBV12-5 and TRBJ1-1; no firm D call. Germline V CDR1 and CDR2: LGHNT, FRNRAP. V gave up 2 bases and J gave up 1 base, with 8 bases separating them. The CDR3 runs to 14 residues. CDR3 sequence: CASGLNPENTEAFF. The CDR3 DNA follows: TGTGCTAGTGGTTTGAACCCAGAGAACACTGAAGCTTTCTTT.

About this clone: At one boundary the junction diverges from the germline segment, which might be a read error. The V and J genes are TRBV5-1 and TRBJ1-6; TRBD1 agrees at 8 bases. Germline CDR1 SGHRS, CDR2 YFSETQ. CDR3 size: 15 residues. CDR3 sequence reads: CASSLDRVYDSPLHF. The CDR3 DNA sequence: TGCGCCAGCAGTTTGGACAGGGTTTACGATTCACCCCTCCACTTT.

This sequence joins TRBV10-2 and TRBJ1-2; TRBD1 matches 7 bases. Germline V lookup: CDR1 WSHSY, CDR2 SAAADI. This CDR3 has 15 residues. The V gene end was trimmed by 3 bases and the J gene end by 7 bases; junction bases not matched to a gene: 11. CDR3 nucleotide sequence: TGCGCCAGCAGTGATAGACAGGGCGGGTCTGGTGGCTACACCTTC. This codes for CASSDRQGGSGGYTF.

This clone was seen just once. V usage is TRBV10-3 and J usage is TRBJ2-7; 9 bases are a match to TRBD2. The CDR3 totals 15 residues. The V gene end was trimmed by 5 bases and the J gene end by 3 bases; junction bases not matched to a gene: 8. Germline CDR1 and CDR2: ENHRY and SYGVKD. This chain's CDR3 is CAISRTSERHYEQYF. DNA of the CDR3: TGTGCCATCAGTAGGACTAGCGAACGCCACTACGAGCAGTACTTC.

The J gene is TRBJ2-7, the V gene TRBV2, with 9 bases identical to TRBD1. The ends lost 6 bases at V and 7 bases at J; junction bases unmatched: 4. The CDR3 is 12 residues long. Germline V lookup: CDR1 SNHLY, CDR2 FYNNEI. The CDR3 nucleotides are TGTGCCAGCAGGCCAGGGACAGGGGAGCAGTACTTC. This encodes CASRPGTGEQYF.

For the CDR3, the DNA is TGTGCCAGTTCAGGGGCAGGGGGTGGCTACACCTTC. This translates into CASSGAGGGYTF. The rearrangement joins TRBV12-3 or TRBV12-4 to TRBJ1-2, with 7 positions matching TRBD1. After removal of 9 bases from V and 7 bases from J, the junction contained 8 bases not matched to a gene. The CDR3 runs to 12 residues.

The genes are TRBV25-1 and TRBJ2-1, with D possibly matching TRBD2 (5 bases). The CDR3 is made up of 14 amino acids. Trimming shortened V by 1 base and J by 4 bases, and 8 bases separated the two germline ends. CDR1 is MGHDK and CDR2 is SYGVNS in the germline V gene. Here the CDR3 reads CASSEFRDYNEQFF. The CDR3 nucleotides are TGTGCCAGCAGTGAATTTCGGGATTACAATGAGCAGTTCTTC.

This chain joins TRBV7-9 and TRBJ2-7; TRBD1 is a possible D gene (5 bases). CDR3 length equals 14 residues. V was shortened by 1 base and J by 2 bases, with 9 bases between the two germline ends. In germline, CDR1 is SEHNR, CDR2 FQNEAQ (reference sequence). CDR3 in DNA: TGTGCCAGCAGCTTAGTTGGACAACCCTACGAGCAGTACTTC. Protein product: CASSLVGQPYEQYF.

This clone was counted a single time. The genes are TRBV10-1 and TRBJ1-3; 7 bases match TRBD1. This CDR3 is 14 amino acids long. V was pared by 6 bases and J by 4 bases, with 6 bases of the junction left unmatched. The germline gives CDR1 WNHNN, CDR2 SYGVQD (reference sequence). CDR3 DNA sequence: TGCGCCAGCAGCCCTCCGGGACAGGGAAACACCATATATTTT. Amino acid sequence: CASSPPGQGNTIYF.

V is TRBV9 and J is TRBJ2-2; tentatively, D is TRBD1 (5 bases). Trimming took 0 bases from V and 2 from J, leaving 11 bases between them. CDR3 size: 16 residues. The V gene's germline CDR1 is SGDLS and CDR2 YYNGEE. The CDR3 protein is CASSVAGQGNTGELFF. The DNA for the CDR3 is TGTGCCAGCAGCGTAGCTGGGCAGGGAAACACCGGGGAGCTGTTTTTT.

The chain joins TRBV30 to TRBJ1-4; TRBD1 agrees at 10 bases. CDR3 length: 16 residues. After removal of 0 bases from V and 0 bases from J, the junction contained 1 base not matched to a gene. Germline assignment: CDR1 GTSNPN and CDR2 SVGIG (reference sequence). CDR3 coding DNA: TGTGCCTGGAGTGTGGGACAGGGGACAACTAATGAAAAACTGTTTTTT. Protein sequence: CAWSVGQGTTNEKLFF.

This clone was picked up one time. The rearrangement joins TRBV18 to TRBJ1-5; TRBD1 matches 10 bases. Germline values: CDR1 KGHSH, CDR2 LQKENI. The CDR3 totals 17 residues. The V and J ends lost 2 bases and 2 bases, in that order; junction bases with no gene match: 6. In nucleotides, the CDR3 is TGTGCCAGCTCACCAATAGAAGGGACAGGGGGCAATCAGCCCCAGCATTTT. Translating gives CASSPIEGTGGNQPQHF.

In this sample, this clone turned up a few times. As DNA, the CDR3 is TGTGCCAGCAGCCAAGATACGCTTAGGAGCTACGAGCAGTACTTC. This encodes CASSQDTLRSYEQYF. The chain carries TRBV14 and TRBJ2-7; D is uncertain. Germline-derived CDR1 and CDR2 are SGHDN and FVKESK. CDR3 length: 15 amino acids. Deletions cut 0 bases from V and 3 bases from J, with 12 bases between.

V is TRBV28 and J is TRBJ1-2; D is uncertain. Per germline, CDR1 MDHEN and CDR2 SYDVKM. The CDR3 is 12 residues long. V lost 7 bases, J lost 2 bases, and 8 bases lay in between. The CDR3 region is CASKELNYGYTF. The CDR3 nucleotides read TGTGCCAGCAAGGAGTTAAACTATGGCTACACCTTC.

The chain has TRBV11-2 and TRBJ2-3; D is possibly TRBD2 (6 bases). V lost 5 bases, J lost 5 bases, and 11 bases lay in between. Germline V gives CDR1 SGHAT, CDR2 FQNNGV. The CDR3 is 13 amino acids. The CDR3 bases are TGTGCCAGCAGCAGCGGGTTGAGAGATACGCAGTATTTT. It encodes CASSSGLRDTQYF. The complete variable domain, with remaining parts taken from reference TRBV11-2 and TRBJ2-3, reads EAGVAQSPRYKIIEKRQSVAFWCNPISGHATLYWYQQILGQGPKLLIQFQNNGVVDDSQLPKDRFSAERLKGVDSTLKIQPAKLEDSAVYLCASSSGLRDTQYFGPGTRLTVL.

The V gene is TRBV7-2, the J gene TRBJ2-1, with TRBD1 as a possible D gene (6 bases). This CDR3 region has 15 residues. The V and J ends lost 2 bases and 6 bases respectively, with 14 bases between them. The germline CDR1 and CDR2 sequences are SGHTA and FQGNSA. CDR3 protein: CASSLFLAGVNEQFF. DNA for the CDR3: TGTGCCAGCAGCTTATTTCTAGCAGGGGTCAATGAGCAGTTCTTC.

The table lists this clone with a few counts. CDR3 sequence: CASSPRQNTGELFF. CDR3 nucleotide sequence: TGTGCCAGCTCACCCCGACAGAACACCGGGGAGCTGTTTTTT. The V and J genes are TRBV18 and TRBJ2-2, with unresolved D. This CDR3 is 14 amino acids long. Trimming took off 3 bases at V and 1 base at J, with 6 bases between the two ends. Looked up from germline, CDR1 is KGHSH and CDR2 is LQKENI.

The genes are TRBV2 and TRBJ1-1, with D tentatively TRBD1 (5 bases). Germline V lookup: CDR1 SNHLY, CDR2 FYNNEI. Trimming shortened V by 3 bases and J by 3 bases, and 11 bases separated the two germline ends. The CDR3 has 14 residues. For the CDR3, the DNA is TGTGCCAGCAGTGAGGGCAGGGAAGACACTGAAGCTTTCTTT. This gives the protein CASSEGREDTEAFF.

This clone was observed many times. V usage is TRBV6-5 and J usage is TRBJ2-7; D ambiguous. Germline CDR1 and CDR2: MNHEY and SVGAGI. The CDR3 runs to 13 residues. Between the trimmed V and J ends, which lost 4 bases and 2 bases, there was a span of 9 bases. The CDR3 loop is CASSSWRTYEQYF. DNA of the CDR3: TGTGCCAGCAGTTCGTGGAGAACCTACGAGCAGTACTTC.

The chain carries TRBV21-1 and TRBJ2-1; the table's D call TRBD2 went unverified against the DNA. TRBV21-1 is listed as a pseudogene. This CDR3 is 17 amino acids long. The CDR3 DNA is TGTGCCATACGGACTAGCGGGCCTATGAGCTCCTACAATGAGCAGTTCTTC. It encodes CAIRTSGPMSSYNEQFF.

The chain uses TRBV7-8 and TRBJ1-4, with a possible D match to TRBD1 (5 bases). This CDR3 region has 16 residues. CDR1 is SGHVS, CDR2 FQNEAQ, per germline. V was pared by 2 bases and J by 8 bases, with 18 bases between. In nucleotides, the CDR3 is TGTGCCAGCAGCTTAAGGGAGGGACGGAAGAAGGAAAAACTGTTTTTT. Protein sequence: CASSLREGRKKEKLFF.